A selection of T cell receptor beta chains follows, all from one sample in a study of T-cell reconstitution after alpha-beta-depleted transplantation in children. One entry per CDR3 protein, called by TCRdb with MiXCR from the PCR reads. Of 40,000 to 55,000 distinct CDR3 sequences detected, approximately 9.2% appear once; the ten largest clones hold 27%. Sequences were derived from PBMCs, mostly from graft donor cells, sampled 60 days after TCRalphabeta/CD19-depleted stem cell transplant. These receptors all stem from a male patient aged 2-10 years who had a stem cell transplant for chronic granulomatous disease, so the T cells may come from the graft donor. Both conserved end residues are part of each CDR3. D genes are given only for firm matches. Clone size is given for some rows only: seen once, a few or many times, or a class if the clone is expanded.

D	size	V	J	CDR3	DNA
TRBD1	many	TRBV28	TRBJ2-6	CASSLGQKYSGANVLTF	TGTGCCAGCAGTTTGGGACAGAAGTATTCTGGGGCCAACGTCCTGACTTTC
-	few	TRBV5-6	TRBJ1-1	CASSLRGTEAFF	TGTGCCAGCAGCTTGAGGGGCACTGAAGCTTTCTTT
TRBD2	many	TRBV20-1	TRBJ2-7	CSARVGGISYEQYF	TGCAGTGCTAGAGTGGGAGGGATCTCCTACGAGCAGTACTTC
-	many	TRBV7-2	TRBJ2-5	CASSLQVAQEETQYF	TGTGCCAGCAGCTTGCAGGTGGCCCAGGAGGAGACCCAGTACTTC
-	many	TRBV9	TRBJ2-7	CASSVKGLDYEQYF	TGTGCCAGCAGCGTAAAGGGGTTGGACTACGAGCAGTACTTC
TRBD2	-	TRBV2	TRBJ2-5	CASSRSGWGGRDETQYF	TGTGCCAGCAGTAGATCGGGGTGGGGCGGGAGAGACGAGACCCAGTACTTC
-	many	TRBV15	TRBJ2-5	CATSRERGSRETQYF	TGTGCCACCAGCAGAGAGAGAGGATCACGAGAGACCCAGTACTTC
-	many	TRBV7-2	TRBJ2-5	CASSLILQETQYF	TGTGCCAGCAGCCTTATCCTCCAAGAGACCCAGTACTTC
-	many	TRBV29-1	TRBJ1-2	CSVEKPDYGYTF	TGCAGCGTTGAAAAGCCAGACTATGGCTACACCTTC
TRBD2	many	TRBV7-8	TRBJ2-1	CASRAGVSYNEQFF	TGTGCCAGCAGAGCGGGAGTCTCCTACAATGAGCAGTTCTTC
TRBD2	many	TRBV4-1	TRBJ2-7	CASSQVGGGRGYEQYF	TGCGCCAGCAGCCAAGTTGGTGGCGGGAGGGGGTACGAGCAGTACTTC
TRBD2	many	TRBV4-3	TRBJ2-5	CASSTGEREGQETQYF	TGCGCCAGCAGCACTGGGGAGCGGGAGGGCCAAGAGACCCAGTACTTC
-	many	TRBV20-1	TRBJ1-1	CSASRDTEAFF	TGCAGTGCCAGTCGGGACACTGAAGCTTTCTTT
TRBD2	many	TRBV7-9	TRBJ2-1	CASSLSYPAGGNEQFF	TGTGCCAGCAGCTTAAGTTATCCAGCGGGAGGTAATGAGCAGTTCTTC
-	many	TRBV15	TRBJ1-5	CATSRDEVGSYSNQPQHF	TGTGCCACCAGCAGAGATGAGGTGGGGTCATATAGCAATCAGCCCCAGCATTTT
-	many	TRBV20-1	TRBJ2-3	CSASRIGDTQYF	TGCAGTGCTTCCAGGATCGGGGATACGCAGTATTTT
-	many	TRBV12-3/TRBV12-4	TRBJ2-1	CASSPRGEQFF	TGTGCCAGCAGTCCGAGAGGTGAGCAGTTCTTC
-	-	TRBV21-1	TRBJ2-3	CASRRGVASLSTDTQYF	TGTGCCAGCCGACGAGGGGTGGCTAGCCTTAGCACAGATACGCAGTATTTT
-	many	TRBV20-1	TRBJ2-1	CRADTDGPEQFF	TGCAGGGCCGACACGGACGGCCCCGAGCAGTTCTTC
-	many	TRBV15	TRBJ2-7	CATSRDGHRGGSYEQYF	TGTGCCACCAGCAGAGATGGGCACAGGGGAGGTTCCTACGAGCAGTACTTC
-	many	TRBV18	TRBJ2-1	CASSPGGSWYNEQFF	TGTGCCAGCTCACCAGGAGGGAGTTGGTACAATGAGCAGTTCTTC
-	many	TRBV12-3/TRBV12-4	TRBJ2-7	CASSLVTDPYEQYF	TGTGCCAGCAGTTTAGTAACAGATCCCTACGAGCAGTACTTC
TRBD2	many	TRBV27	TRBJ2-1	CASTPHSIGLAGPYNEQFF	TGTGCCAGCACCCCTCACAGCATAGGACTAGCGGGACCCTACAATGAGCAGTTCTTC
TRBD1	medium-sized	TRBV7-9	TRBJ1-1	CASRSRQGGTEAFF	TGTGCCAGCAGATCTCGACAGGGGGGGACTGAAGCTTTCTTT
-	few	TRBV15	TRBJ1-2	CATSRDHPGAGRGYTF	TGTGCCACCAGCAGAGATCACCCAGGGGCCGGCAGGGGCTACACCTTC
TRBD1	many	TRBV18	TRBJ1-2	CASSPLQGAESGYTF	TGTGCCAGCTCACCCCTCCAGGGGGCAGAGAGTGGCTACACCTTC
-	few	TRBV5-3	TRBJ2-7	CAMGPDWSTYEQYF	TGTGCCATGGGCCCTGACTGGAGTACCTACGAGCAGTACTTC
-	many	TRBV5-1	TRBJ2-7	CASSSERDSYEQYF	TGCGCCAGCAGCTCGGAGCGCGATTCCTACGAGCAGTACTTC
TRBD2	few	TRBV4-2	TRBJ2-5	CASSQDASGTKETQYF	TGTGCCAGCAGCCAAGATGCTAGCGGGACTAAAGAGACCCAGTACTTC
-	many	TRBV2	TRBJ2-3	CASSDPSTDTQYF	TGTGCCAGCAGTGACCCGAGCACAGATACGCAGTATTTT
TRBD2	many	TRBV6-1	TRBJ2-3	CARILAITSTDTQYF	TGTGCCAGAATACTAGCGATAACTAGCACAGATACGCAGTATTTT
TRBD1	few	TRBV30	TRBJ1-1	CAWSGTAGGTEAFF	TGTGCCTGGAGTGGGACGGCAGGGGGGACTGAAGCTTTCTTT
TRBD2	many	TRBV5-1	TRBJ2-2	CASSRGLAGGYTGELFF	TGCGCCAGCAGCCGTGGACTAGCGGGAGGGTACACCGGGGAGCTGTTTTTT
TRBD1	-	TRBV5-3	TRBJ2-2	CARGLQGATGELFF	TGTGCCAGGGGCCTGCAGGGGGCCACCGGGGAGCTGTTTTTT
-	many	TRBV7-6	TRBJ2-2	CASSPGRGRGLTGELFF	TGTGCCAGCAGCCCTGGTAGGGGGCGGGGGCTCACCGGGGAGCTGTTTTTT
TRBD2	few	TRBV27	TRBJ2-7	CASSLSLAGLYEQYF	TGTGCCAGCAGTTTATCACTAGCGGGGCTCTACGAGCAGTACTTC
-	many	TRBV5-1	TRBJ1-3	CASSLSTASGNTIYF	TGCGCCAGCAGCTTGTCGACAGCGTCGGGAAACACCATATATTTT
TRBD2	many	TRBV12-3/TRBV12-4	TRBJ2-3	CASSGTRLDTQYF	TGTGCCAGCAGTGGGACTAGGTTAGATACGCAGTATTTT